This T cell receptor (beta chain) stems from a study of post-analysis software for immune sequencing data. Study context: Both relapsing-remitting and secondary progressive multiple sclerosis featured among the disease courses, as did progressive-relapsing multiple sclerosis. Points from the study as a whole: Five or six TRBV segments were significantly more frequent in patients than in controls. TRBV5-6, TRBV5-1 and TRBV20-1 were among these segments.

Sequencing libraries made from TCR beta cDNA carried unique molecular identifiers. One entry per CDR3 protein, called by TCRdb with MiXCR from the PCR reads. There are some 890,000 distinct CDR3 sequences in the sample; about 53% occur only once, and roughly 4.4% lies in the top ten. J gave up 2 bases and V 0 bases, and 6 bases lay outside the gene matches. There are 16 residues in the CDR3. Germline CDR1 reads SGHTA; CDR2 reads FQGTGA. To note about this clonotype: Its antigen is not identified.

This clonotype originated in a girl aged 5-17 years with multiple sclerosis. Sequences were obtained from blood. The chain is built from TRBV7-3 and TRBJ1-1; 7 nucleotides align to TRBD1. This chain's CDR3 is CASSLTPPGGNTEAFF. CDR3 in DNA: TGTGCCAGCAGCTTAACGCCCCCAGGGGGAAACACTGAAGCTTTCTTT.